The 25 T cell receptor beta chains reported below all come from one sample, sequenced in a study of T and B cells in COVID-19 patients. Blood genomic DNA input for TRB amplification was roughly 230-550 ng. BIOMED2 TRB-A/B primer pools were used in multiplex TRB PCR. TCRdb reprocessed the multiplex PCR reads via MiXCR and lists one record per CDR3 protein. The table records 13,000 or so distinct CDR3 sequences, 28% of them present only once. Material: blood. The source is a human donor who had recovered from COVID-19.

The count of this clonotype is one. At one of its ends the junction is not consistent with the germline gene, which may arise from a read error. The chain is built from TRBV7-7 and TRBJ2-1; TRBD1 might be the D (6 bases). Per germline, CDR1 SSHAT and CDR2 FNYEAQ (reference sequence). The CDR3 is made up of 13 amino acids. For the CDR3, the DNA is TGTGCTAGCAGCCGGGACAACTACAATGAGCAGTTCTTC. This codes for CASSRDNYNEQFF.

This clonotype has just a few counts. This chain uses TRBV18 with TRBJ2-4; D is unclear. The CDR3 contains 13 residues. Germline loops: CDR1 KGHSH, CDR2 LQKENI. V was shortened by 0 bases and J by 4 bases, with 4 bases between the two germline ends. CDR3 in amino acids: CASSPPSKNIQYF. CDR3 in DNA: TGTGCCAGCTCACCACCGTCGAAAAACATTCAGTACTTC. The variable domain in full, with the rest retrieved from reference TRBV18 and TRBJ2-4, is NAGVMQNPRHLVRRRGQEARLRCSPMKGHSHVYWYRQLPEEGLKFMVYLQKENIIDESGMPKERFSAEFPKEGPSILRIQQVVRGDSAAYFCASSPPSKNIQYFGAGTRLSVL.

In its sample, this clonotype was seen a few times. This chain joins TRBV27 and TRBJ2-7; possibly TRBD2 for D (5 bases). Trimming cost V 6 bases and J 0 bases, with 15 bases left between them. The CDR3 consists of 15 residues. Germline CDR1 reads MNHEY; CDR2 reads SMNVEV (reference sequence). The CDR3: CASSPRGLSSYEQYF. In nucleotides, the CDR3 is TGTGCCAGCAGCCCCAGAGGACTGAGCTCCTACGAGCAGTACTTC.

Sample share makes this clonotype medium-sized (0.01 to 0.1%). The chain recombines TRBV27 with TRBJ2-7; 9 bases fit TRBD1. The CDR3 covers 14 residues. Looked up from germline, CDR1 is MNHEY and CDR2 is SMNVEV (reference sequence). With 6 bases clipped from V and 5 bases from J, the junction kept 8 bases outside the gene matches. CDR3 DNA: TGTGCCAGCAGCCTGGGACAGGGAATAAACGAGCAGTACTTC. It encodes CASSLGQGINEQYF.

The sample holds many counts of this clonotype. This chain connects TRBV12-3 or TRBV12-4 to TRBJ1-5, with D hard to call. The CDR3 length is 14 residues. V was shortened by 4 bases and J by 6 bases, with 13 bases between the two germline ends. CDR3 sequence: CASSWKGAGQPQHF. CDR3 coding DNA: TGTGCCAGCAGTTGGAAGGGAGCAGGTCAGCCCCAGCATTTT.

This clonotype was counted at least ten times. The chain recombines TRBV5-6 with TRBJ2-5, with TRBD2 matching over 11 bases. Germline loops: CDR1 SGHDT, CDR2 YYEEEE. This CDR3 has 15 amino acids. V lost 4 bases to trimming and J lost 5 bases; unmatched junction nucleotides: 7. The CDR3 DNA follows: TGTGCCAGCAGCCTAGGGACTAGCGGCCCGGAGACCCAGTACTTC. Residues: CASSLGTSGPETQYF.

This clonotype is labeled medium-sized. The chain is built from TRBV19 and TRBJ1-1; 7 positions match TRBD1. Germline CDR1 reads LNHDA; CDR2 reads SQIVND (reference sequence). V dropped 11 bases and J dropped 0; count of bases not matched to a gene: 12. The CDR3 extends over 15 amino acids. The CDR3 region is CASHRDSLLNTEAFF. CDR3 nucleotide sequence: TGTGCCTCCCACCGGGACAGTCTTTTGAACACTGAAGCTTTCTTT.

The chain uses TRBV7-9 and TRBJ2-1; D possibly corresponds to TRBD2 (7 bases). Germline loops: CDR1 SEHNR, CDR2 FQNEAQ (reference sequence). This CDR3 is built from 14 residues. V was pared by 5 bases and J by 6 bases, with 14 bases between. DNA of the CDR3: TGTGCCAGCAGCGCGGGTGGGGGGGCCAATGAGCAGTTCTTC. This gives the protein CASSAGGGANEQFF.

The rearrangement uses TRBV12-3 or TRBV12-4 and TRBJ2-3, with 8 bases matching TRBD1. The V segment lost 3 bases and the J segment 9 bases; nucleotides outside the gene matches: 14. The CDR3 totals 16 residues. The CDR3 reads CASSLGQAATAATQYF. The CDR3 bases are TGTGCCAGCAGTTTGGGACAGGCGGCCACTGCGGCCACGCAGTATTTT.

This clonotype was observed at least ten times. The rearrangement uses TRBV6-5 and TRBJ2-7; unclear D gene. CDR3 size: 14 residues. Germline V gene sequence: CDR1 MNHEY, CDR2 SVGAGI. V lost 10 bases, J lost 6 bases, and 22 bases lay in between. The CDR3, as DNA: TGTGCCACCTCCCCGCAACGGGCGGTTGCCGAGCAGTACTTC. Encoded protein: CATSPQRAVAEQYF.

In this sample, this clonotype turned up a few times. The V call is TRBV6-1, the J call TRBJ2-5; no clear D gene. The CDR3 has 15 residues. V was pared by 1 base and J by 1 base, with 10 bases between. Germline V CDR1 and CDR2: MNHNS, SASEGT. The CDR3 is CASSEGIRVQETQYF. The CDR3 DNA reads TGTGCCAGCAGTGAAGGTATAAGGGTCCAAGAGACCCAGTACTTC.

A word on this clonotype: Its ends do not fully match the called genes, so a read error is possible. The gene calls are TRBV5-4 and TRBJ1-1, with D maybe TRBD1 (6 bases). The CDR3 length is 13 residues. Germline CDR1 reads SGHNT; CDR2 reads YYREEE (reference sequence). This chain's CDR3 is CASSYWTAATRIF. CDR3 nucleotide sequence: TGTGCCAGCAGCTACTGGACAGCGGCGACCCGTATTTTT.

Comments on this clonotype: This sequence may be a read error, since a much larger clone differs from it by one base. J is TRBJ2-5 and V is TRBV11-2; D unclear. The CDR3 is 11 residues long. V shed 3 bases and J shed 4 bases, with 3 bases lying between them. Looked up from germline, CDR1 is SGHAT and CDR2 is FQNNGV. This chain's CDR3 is CASSFGETQYF. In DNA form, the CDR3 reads TGTGCCAGCAGCTTCGGAGAGACCCAGTACTTC.

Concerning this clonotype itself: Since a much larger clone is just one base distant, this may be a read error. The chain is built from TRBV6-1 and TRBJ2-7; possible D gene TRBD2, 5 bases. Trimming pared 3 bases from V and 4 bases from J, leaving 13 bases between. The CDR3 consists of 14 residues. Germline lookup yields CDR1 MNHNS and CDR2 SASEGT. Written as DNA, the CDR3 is TGTGCCAGCAGTGATCTAGGGTTAGCGTACGAGCAGTACTTC. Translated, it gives CASSDLGLAYEQYF.

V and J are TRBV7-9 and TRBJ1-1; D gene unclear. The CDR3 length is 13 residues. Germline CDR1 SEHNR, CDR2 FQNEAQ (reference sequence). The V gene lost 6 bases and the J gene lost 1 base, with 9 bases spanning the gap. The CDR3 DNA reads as TGTGCCAGCAGACCCGGTCAGAACACTGAAGCTTTCTTT. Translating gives CASRPGQNTEAFF.

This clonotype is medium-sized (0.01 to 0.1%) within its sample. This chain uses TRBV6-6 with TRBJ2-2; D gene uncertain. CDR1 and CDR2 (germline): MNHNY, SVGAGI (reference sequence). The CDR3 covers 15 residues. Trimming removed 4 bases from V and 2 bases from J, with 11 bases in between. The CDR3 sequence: CASSLSDTNTGELFF. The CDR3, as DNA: TGTGCCAGCAGTTTGTCAGACACCAACACCGGGGAGCTGTTTTTT.

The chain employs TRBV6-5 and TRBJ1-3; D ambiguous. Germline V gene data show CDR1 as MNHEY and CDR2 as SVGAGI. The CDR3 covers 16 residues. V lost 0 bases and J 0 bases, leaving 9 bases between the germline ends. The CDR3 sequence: CASSYSAGVSGNTIYF. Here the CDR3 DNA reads TGTGCCAGCAGTTACTCGGCAGGCGTCTCTGGAAACACCATATATTTT.

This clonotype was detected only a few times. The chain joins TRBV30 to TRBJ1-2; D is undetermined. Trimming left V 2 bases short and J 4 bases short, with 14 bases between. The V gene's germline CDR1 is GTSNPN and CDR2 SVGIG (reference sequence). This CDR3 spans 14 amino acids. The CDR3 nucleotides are TGTGCCTGGAGTAGGAACAGCCTCGGCTATGGCTACACCTTC. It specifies CAWSRNSLGYGYTF.

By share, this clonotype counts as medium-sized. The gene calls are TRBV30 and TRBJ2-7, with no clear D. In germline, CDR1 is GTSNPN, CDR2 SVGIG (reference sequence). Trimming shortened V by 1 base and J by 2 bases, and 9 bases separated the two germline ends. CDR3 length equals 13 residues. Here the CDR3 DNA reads TGTGCCTGGAGTGGACAAGGTGCCTACGAGCAGTACTTC. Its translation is CAWSGQGAYEQYF.

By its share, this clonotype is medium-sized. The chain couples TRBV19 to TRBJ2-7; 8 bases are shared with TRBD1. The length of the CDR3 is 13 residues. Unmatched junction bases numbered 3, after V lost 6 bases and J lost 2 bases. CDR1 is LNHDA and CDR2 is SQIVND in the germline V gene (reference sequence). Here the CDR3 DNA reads TGTGCCAGTAGCCGGACAGGGACCTACGAGCAGTACTTC. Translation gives CASSRTGTYEQYF. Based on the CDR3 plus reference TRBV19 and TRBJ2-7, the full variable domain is DGGITQSPKYLFRKEGQNVTLSCEQNLNHDAMYWYRQDPGQGLRLIYYSQIVNDFQKGDIAEGYSVSREKKESFPLTVTSAQKNPTAFYLCASSRTGTYEQYFGPGTRLTVT.

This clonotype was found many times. The CDR3 here is CACTRSGANEKLFF. The CDR3 DNA reads as TGTGCCTGCACGAGGTCGGGAGCTAATGAAAAACTGTTTTTT. The chain has TRBV30 and TRBJ1-4; D is unresolved. Trimming removed 6 bases at V and 3 bases at J, with 14 bases between. This CDR3 spans 14 amino acids. Germline CDR1 and CDR2: GTSNPN and SVGIG (reference sequence).

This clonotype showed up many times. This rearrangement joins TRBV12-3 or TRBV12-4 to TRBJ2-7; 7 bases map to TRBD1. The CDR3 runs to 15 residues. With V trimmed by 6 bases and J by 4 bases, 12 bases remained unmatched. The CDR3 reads CASSQPGQIVYEQYF. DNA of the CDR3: TGTGCCAGCAGCCAGCCGGGACAGATAGTTTACGAGCAGTACTTC.

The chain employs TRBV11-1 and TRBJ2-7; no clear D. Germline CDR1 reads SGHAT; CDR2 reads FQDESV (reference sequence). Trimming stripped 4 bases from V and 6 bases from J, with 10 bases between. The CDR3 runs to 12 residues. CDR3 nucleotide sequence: TGTGCCAGCAGCTCCCCCGTAGTCGAGCAGTACTTC. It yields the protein CASSSPVVEQYF. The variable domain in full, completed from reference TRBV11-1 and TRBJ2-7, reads EAEVAQSPRYKITEKSQAVAFWCDPISGHATLYWYRQILGQGPELLVQFQDESVVDDSQLPKDRFSAERLKGVDSTLKIQPAELGDSAMYLCASSSPVVEQYFGPGTRLTVT.

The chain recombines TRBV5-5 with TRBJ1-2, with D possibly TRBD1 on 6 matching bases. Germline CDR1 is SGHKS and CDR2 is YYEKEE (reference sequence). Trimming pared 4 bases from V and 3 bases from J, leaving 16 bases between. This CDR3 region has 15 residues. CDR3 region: CASSTNPGEYYGYTF. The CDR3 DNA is TGTGCCAGCAGCACCAATCCAGGGGAATACTATGGCTACACCTTC.

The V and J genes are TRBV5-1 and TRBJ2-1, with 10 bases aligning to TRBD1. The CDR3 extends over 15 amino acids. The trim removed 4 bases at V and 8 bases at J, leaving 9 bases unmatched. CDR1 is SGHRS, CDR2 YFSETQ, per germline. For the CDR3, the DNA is TGCGCCAGCAGCCCCTCGGGACAGGGGCCCTATGAGCAGTTCTTC. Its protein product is CASSPSGQGPYEQFF.